This T cell receptor (beta chain) was obtained from a study of graft-versus-host responses after intestinal transplantation. Looking at the study overall: Every recipient underwent anti-thymocyte globulin induction, then tacrolimus and steroids for three to four years. Whole-study findings and limits: GvH clones surfaced in recipient marrow, some emerging earlier in ileum or blood. Early post-transplant HvG declines tracked with peak circulating GvH clone levels.

Some clones are missing from TCRdb's copy, which holds only in-frame ones; the method was immunoSEQ multiplex PCR. The repertoire holds around 33,000 clones, with around 94% as singletons. Points on this clone: The target antigen is unknown.

Germline CDR1 and CDR2: SEHNR and FQNEAQ (reference sequence). J lost 5 bases, V lost 4 bases, and 4 bases had no gene match. The CDR3 covers 15 residues. The gene calls are TRBV7-9 and TRBJ2-3, with 12 bases that match TRBD1. This material consisted of PBMCs, taken 16 days after intestinal transplant. The TCR originated in a human patient who received an intestinal transplant, so some T cells may come from the graft donor. The CDR3 loop is CASSSRDRGRDTQYF. In DNA, the CDR3 is TGTGCCAGCAGCTCCCGGGACAGGGGGCGAGATACGCAGTATTTT.